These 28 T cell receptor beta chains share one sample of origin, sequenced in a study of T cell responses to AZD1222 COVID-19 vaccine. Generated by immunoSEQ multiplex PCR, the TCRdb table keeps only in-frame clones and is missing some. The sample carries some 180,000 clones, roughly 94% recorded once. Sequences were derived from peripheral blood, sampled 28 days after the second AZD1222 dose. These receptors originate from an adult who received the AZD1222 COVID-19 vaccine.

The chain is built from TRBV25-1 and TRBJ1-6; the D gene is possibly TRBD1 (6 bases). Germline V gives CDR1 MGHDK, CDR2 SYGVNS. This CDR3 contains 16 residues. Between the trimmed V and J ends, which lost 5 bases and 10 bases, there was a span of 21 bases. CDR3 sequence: CASSKKGVIGWSPLHF. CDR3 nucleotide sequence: TGTGCCAGCAGTAAGAAGGGGGTCATAGGGTGGTCACCCCTCCACTTT.

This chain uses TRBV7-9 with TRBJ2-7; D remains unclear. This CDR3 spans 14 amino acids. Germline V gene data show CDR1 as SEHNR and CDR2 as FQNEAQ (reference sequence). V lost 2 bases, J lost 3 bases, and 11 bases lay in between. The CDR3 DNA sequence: TGTGCCAGCAGCTTATCGTTCCAGAGCTACGAGCAGTACTTC. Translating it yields CASSLSFQSYEQYF.

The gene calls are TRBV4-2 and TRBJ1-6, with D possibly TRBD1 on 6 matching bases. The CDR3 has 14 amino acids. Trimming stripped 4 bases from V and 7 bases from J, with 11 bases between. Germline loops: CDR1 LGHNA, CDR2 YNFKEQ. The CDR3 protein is CASSRPDRNSPLHF. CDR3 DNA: TGTGCCAGCAGCCGACCAGACAGGAATTCACCCCTCCACTTT.

CDR3 loop: CASTLESGNTIYF. The DNA of the CDR3 is TGTGCCAGCACCCTAGAGTCTGGAAACACCATATATTTT. V is TRBV12-3 or TRBV12-4 and J is TRBJ1-3; D not resolved. V dropped 7 bases and J dropped 1 base, with 8 bases sitting between them. The CDR3 loop spans 13 amino acids.

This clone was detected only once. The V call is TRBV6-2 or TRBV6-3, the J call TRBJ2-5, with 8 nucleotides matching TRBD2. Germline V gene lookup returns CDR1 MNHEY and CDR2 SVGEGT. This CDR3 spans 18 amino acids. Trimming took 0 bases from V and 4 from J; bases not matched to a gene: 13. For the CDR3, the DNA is TGTGCCAGCAGTTACTCAGGCGGGCTAGCGGGTCGACCAGAGACCCAGTACTTC. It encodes CASSYSGGLAGRPETQYF.

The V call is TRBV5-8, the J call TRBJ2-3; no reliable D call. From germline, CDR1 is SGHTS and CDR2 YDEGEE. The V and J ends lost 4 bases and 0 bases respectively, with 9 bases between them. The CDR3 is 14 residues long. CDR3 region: CASSRIFSTDTQYF. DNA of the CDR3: TGTGCCAGCAGCCGCATATTTAGCACAGATACGCAGTATTTT.

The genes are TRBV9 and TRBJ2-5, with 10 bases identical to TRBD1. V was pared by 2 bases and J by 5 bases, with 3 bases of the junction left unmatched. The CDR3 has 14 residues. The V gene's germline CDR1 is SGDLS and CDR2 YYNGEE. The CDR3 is CASSVWTGGETQYF. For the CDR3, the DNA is TGTGCCAGCAGCGTGTGGACAGGGGGGGAGACCCAGTACTTC.

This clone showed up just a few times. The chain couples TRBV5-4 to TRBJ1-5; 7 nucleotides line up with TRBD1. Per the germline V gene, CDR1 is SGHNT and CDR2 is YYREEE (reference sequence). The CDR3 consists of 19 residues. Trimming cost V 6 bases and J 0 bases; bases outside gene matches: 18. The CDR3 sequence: CASKFRGHVTFNSNQPQHF. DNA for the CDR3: TGTGCCAGCAAGTTTAGGGGGCACGTCACATTTAATAGCAATCAGCCCCAGCATTTT.

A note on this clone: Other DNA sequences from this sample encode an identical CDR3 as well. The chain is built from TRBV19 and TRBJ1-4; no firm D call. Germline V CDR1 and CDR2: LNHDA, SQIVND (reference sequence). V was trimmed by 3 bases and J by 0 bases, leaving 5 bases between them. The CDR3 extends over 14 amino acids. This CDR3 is CASSIVATNEKLFF. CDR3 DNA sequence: TGTGCCAGTAGTATCGTGGCAACTAATGAAAAACTGTTTTTT. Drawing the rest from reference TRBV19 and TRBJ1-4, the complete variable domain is DGGITQSPKYLFRKEGQNVTLSCEQNLNHDAMYWYRQDPGQGLRLIYYSQIVNDFQKGDIAEGYSVSREKKESFPLTVTSAQKNPTAFYLCASSIVATNEKLFFGSGTQLSVL.

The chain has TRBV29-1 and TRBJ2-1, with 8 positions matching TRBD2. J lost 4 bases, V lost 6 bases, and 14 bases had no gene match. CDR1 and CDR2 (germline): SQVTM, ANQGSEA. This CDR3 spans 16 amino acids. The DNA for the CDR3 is TGCAGCGTAGCGGGAGCCGGGTCTGAAATTTACAATGAGCAGTTCTTC. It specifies CSVAGAGSEIYNEQFF.

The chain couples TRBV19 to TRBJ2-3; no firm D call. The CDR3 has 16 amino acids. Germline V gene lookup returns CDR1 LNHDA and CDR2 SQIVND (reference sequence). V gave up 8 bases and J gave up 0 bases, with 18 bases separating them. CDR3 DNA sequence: TGTGCCAGTTCCGACCCCTGGCGGTCTAGCACAGATACGCAGTATTTT. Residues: CASSDPWRSSTDTQYF.

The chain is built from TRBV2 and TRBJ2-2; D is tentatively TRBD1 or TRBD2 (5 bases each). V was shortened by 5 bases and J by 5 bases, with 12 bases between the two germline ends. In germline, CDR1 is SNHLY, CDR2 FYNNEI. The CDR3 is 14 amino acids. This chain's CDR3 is CASSRDGITGELFF. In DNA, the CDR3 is TGTGCCAGCAGTCGGGACGGGATAACCGGGGAGCTGTTTTTT.

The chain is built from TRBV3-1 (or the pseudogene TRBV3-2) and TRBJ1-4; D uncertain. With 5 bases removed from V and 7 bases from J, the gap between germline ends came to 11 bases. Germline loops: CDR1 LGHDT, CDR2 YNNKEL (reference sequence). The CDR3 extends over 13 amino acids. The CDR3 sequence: CASSDRTAEKLFF. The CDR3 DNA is TGTGCCAGCAGCGATCGGACGGCTGAAAAACTGTTTTTT.

The CDR3 sequence is CASSLWGIYEKLFF. In nucleotides, the CDR3 is TGTGCCAGCAGCTTGTGGGGTATTTATGAAAAACTGTTTTTT. V is TRBV5-6 and J is TRBJ1-4; D not resolved. This CDR3 region has 14 residues. Per the germline V gene, CDR1 is SGHDT and CDR2 is YYEEEE. Trimming left V 1 base short and J 6 bases short, with 10 bases between.

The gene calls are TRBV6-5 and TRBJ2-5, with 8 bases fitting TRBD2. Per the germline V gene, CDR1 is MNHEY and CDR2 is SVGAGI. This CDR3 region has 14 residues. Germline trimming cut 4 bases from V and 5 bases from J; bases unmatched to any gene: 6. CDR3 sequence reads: CASSLPGLGETQYF. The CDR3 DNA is TGTGCCAGCAGTTTACCGGGACTAGGGGAGACCCAGTACTTC.

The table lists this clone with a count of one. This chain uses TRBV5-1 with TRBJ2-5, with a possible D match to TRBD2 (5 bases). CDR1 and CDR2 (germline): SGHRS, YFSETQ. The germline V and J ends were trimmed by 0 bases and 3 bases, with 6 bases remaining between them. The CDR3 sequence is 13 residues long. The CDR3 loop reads CASSLVGEETQYF. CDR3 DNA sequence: TGCGCCAGCAGCTTGGTGGGAGAAGAGACCCAGTACTTC. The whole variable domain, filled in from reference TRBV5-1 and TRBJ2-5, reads KAGVTQTPRYLIKTRGQQVTLSCSPISGHRSVSWYQQTPGQGLQFLFEYFSETQRNKGNFPGRFSGRQFSNSRSEMNVSTLELGDSALYLCASSLVGEETQYFGPGTRLLVL.

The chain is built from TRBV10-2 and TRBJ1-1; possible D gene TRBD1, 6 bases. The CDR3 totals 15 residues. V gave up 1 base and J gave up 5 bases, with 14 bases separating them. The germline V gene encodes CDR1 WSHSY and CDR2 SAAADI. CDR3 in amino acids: CASSELNTGSTEAFF. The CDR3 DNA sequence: TGCGCCAGCAGTGAGTTAAATACAGGGAGTACTGAAGCTTTCTTT.

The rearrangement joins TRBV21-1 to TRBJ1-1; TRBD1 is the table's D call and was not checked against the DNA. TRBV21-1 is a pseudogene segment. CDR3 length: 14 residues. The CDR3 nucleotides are TGTGCCAGGGCGAGGGGGCCAAGAGGTCCTGAAGCTTTCTTT. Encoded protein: CARARGPRGPEAFF.

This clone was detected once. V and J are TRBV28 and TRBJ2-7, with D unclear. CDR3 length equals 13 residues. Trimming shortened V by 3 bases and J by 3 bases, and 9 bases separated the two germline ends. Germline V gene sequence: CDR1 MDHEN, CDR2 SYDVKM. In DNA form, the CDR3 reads TGTGCCAGCAGTTTTTCTAGTGGCTACGAGCAGTACTTC. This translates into CASSFSSGYEQYF.

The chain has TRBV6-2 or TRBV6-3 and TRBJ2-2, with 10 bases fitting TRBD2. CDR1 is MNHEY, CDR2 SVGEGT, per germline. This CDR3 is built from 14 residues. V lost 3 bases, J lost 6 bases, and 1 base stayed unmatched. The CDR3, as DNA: TGTGCCAGCAGTTATAGCGGGGGGTCCGGGGAGCTGTTTTTT. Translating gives CASSYSGGSGELFF.

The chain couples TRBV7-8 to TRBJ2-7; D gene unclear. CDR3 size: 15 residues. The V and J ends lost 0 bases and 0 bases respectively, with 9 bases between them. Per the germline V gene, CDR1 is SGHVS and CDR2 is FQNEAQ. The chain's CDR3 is CASSLAKDYSYEQYF. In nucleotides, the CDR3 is TGTGCCAGCAGCTTAGCTAAAGATTACTCCTACGAGCAGTACTTC.

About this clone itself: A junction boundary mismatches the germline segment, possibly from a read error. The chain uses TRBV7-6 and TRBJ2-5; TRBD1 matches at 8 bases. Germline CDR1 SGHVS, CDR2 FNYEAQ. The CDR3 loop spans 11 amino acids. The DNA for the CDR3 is TGTGCCAGCAGCGGGGACAGGAGCCTCCACTTC. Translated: CASSGDRSLHF. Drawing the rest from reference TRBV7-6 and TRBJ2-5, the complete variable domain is GAGVSQSPRYKVTKRGQDVALRCDPISGHVSLYWYRQALGQGPEFLTYFNYEAQQDKSGLPNDRFSAERPEGSISTLTIQRTEQRDSAMYRCASSGDRSLHFGPGTRLLVL.

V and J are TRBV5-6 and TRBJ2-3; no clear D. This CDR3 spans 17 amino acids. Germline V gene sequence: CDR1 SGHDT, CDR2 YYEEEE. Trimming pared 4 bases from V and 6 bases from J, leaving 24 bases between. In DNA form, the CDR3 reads TGTGCCAGCAGCACTAAATCAGGAAGGCGGTCCCCCGATACGCAGTATTTT. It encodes CASSTKSGRRSPDTQYF.

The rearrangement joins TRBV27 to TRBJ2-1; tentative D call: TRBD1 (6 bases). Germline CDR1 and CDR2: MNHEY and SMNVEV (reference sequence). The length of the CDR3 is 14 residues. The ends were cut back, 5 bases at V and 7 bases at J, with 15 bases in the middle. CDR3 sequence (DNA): TGTGCCAGCAGTCTCCAGGTTCAGGGGAATGAGCAGTTCTTC. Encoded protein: CASSLQVQGNEQFF.

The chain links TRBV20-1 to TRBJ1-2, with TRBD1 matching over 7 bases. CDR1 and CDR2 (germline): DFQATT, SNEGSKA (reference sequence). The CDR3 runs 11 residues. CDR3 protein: CMIPGGGGYTF. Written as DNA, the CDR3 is TGCATGATACCAGGGGGAGGAGGCTACACCTTC.

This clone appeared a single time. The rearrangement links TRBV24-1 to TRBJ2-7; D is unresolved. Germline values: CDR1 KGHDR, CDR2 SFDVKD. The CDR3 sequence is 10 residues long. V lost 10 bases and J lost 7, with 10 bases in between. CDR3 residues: CATIVLEQYF. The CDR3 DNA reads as TGTGCCACTATTGTCCTGGAGCAGTACTTC.

The CDR3 coding sequence is TGTGCCAGCAGCTTAGAAGGGACAGCAAATTCACCCCTCCACTTT. Translating it yields CASSLEGTANSPLHF. V is TRBV11-3 and J is TRBJ1-6; 7 bases map to TRBD1. The junction had 3 bases not matched to a gene; V was cut back by 0 bases and J by 7 bases. Germline V gives CDR1 SGHNT, CDR2 YENEEA. This CDR3 contains 15 residues.

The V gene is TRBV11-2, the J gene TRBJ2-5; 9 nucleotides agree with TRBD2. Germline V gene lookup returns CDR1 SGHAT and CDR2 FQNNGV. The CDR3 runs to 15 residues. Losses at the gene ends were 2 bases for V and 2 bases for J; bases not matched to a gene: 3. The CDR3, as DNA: TGTGCCAGCAGCTTAATGCTAGCGGGACAAGAGACCCAGTACTTC. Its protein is CASSLMLAGQETQYF.